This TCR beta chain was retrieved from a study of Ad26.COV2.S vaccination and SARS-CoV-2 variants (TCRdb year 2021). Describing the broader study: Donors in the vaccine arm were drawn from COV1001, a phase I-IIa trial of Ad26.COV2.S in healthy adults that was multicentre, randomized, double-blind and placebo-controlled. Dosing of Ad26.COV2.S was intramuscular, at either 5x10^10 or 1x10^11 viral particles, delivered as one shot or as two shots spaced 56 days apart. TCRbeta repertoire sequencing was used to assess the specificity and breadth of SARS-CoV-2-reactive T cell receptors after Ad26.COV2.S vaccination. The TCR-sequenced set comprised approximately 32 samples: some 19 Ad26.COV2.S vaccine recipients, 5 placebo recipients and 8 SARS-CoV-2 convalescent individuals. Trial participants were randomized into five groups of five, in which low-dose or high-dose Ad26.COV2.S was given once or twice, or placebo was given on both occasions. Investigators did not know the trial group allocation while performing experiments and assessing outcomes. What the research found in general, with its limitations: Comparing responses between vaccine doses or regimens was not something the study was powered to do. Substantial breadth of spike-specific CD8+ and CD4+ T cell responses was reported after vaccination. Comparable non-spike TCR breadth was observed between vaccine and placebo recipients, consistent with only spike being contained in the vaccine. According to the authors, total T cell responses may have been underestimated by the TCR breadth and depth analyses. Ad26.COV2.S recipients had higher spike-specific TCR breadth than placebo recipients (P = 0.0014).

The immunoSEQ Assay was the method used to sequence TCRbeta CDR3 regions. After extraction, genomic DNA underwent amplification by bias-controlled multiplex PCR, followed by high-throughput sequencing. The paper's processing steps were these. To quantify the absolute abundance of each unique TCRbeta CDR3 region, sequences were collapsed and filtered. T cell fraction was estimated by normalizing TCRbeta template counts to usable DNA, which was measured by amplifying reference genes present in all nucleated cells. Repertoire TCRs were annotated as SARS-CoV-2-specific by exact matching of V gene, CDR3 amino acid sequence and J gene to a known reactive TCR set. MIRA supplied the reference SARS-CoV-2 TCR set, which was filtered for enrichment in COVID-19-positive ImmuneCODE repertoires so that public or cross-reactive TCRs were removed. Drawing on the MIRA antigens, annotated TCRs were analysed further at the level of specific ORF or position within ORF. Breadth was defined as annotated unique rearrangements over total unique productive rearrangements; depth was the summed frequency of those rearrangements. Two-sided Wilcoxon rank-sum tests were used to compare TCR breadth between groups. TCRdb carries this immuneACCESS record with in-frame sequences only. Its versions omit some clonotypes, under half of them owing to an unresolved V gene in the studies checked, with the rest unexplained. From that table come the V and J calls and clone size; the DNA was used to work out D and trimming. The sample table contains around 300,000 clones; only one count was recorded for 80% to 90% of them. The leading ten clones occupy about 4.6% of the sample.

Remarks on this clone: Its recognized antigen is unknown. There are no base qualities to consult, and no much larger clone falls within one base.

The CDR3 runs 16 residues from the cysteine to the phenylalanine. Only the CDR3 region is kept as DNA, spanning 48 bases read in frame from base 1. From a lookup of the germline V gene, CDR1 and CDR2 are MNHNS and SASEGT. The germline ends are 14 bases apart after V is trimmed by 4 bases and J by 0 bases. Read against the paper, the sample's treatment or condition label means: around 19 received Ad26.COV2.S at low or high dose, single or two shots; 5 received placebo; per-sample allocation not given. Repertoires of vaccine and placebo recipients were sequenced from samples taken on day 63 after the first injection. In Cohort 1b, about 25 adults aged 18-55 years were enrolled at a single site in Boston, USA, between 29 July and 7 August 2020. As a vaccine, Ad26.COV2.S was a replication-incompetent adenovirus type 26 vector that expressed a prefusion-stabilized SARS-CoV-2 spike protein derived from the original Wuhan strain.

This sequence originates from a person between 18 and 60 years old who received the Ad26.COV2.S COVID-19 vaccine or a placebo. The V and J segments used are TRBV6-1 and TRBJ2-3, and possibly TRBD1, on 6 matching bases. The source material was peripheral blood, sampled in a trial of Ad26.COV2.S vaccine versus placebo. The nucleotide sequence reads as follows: TGTGCCAGCAGTGGTCAGGGGTCCTACAGCACAGATACGCAGTATTTT. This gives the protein CASSGQGSYSTDTQYF.